This T cell receptor beta chain originates from a study of blood T cell repertoires in COVID-19. Generated by immunoSEQ multiplex PCR, the TCRdb table keeps only in-frame clones and is missing some. The data hold 93,000 or so clones, with approximately 87% observed a single time. The CDR3 is made up of 13 amino acids. V dropped 3 bases and J dropped 3 bases, with 11 bases sitting between them. Looked up from germline, CDR1 is GTSNPN and CDR2 is SVGIG (reference sequence). The receptor was isolated from a human donor in a cohort sampled during active or convalescent COVID-19. This chain uses TRBV30 with TRBJ1-1; D not certain. The sequenced sample consisted of peripheral blood. CDR3 amino acids: CAWSPLGDTEAFF. The CDR3 coding sequence is TGTGCCTGGAGCCCACTCGGGGACACTGAAGCTTTCTTT.